Listed below are T cell receptor beta chains from one sample, sequenced in a study of blood T cell repertoires in COVID-19. Data came from immunoSEQ multiplex PCR; TCRdb stores just in-frame clones and leaves some out. The sample has about 160,000 clones, around nine tenths seen once. Input material: peripheral blood. These receptors were obtained from a man in his 60s with active or convalescent COVID-19. Both conserved end residues are part of each CDR3. Fields, in order: CDR3 protein, CDR3 DNA, D gene, clone size, V gene, J gene. D genes are given only for firm matches. Not every row has a clone size; where given, it reads once, few, many or a size class.

CASSLGLAGRDTQYF	TGTGCCAGCAGCCTGGGACTAGCGGGACGAGATACGCAGTATTTT	TRBD2	-	TRBV13	TRBJ2-3
CAWEQGIDQPQHF	TGTGCCTGGGAACAGGGCATCGATCAGCCCCAGCATTTT	-	-	TRBV30	TRBJ1-5
CASSEMTGKETQYF	TGTGCCAGCAGTGAAATGACAGGGAAGGAGACCCAGTACTTC	TRBD1	-	TRBV6-1	TRBJ2-5
CASSQGAQTYEQYF	TGTGCCAGCAGCCAAGGTGCACAGACCTACGAGCAGTACTTC	-	-	TRBV3-1/TRBV3-2	TRBJ2-7
CASSFGTSGKNIQYF	TGCGCCAGCAGCTTCGGGACTAGCGGGAAAAACATTCAGTACTTC	TRBD2	-	TRBV5-1	TRBJ2-4
CAISEAAYNEKLFF	TGTGCCATCAGTGAGGCGGCATATAATGAAAAACTGTTTTTT	-	few	TRBV10-3	TRBJ1-4
CASRKTSGANEQYF	TGTGCCAGCAGGAAAACTAGCGGGGCCAACGAGCAGTACTTC	TRBD2	-	TRBV2	TRBJ2-7
CASSLDSSMAYGYTF	TGCGCCAGCAGCTTGGACAGTAGTATGGCCTATGGCTACACCTTC	-	once	TRBV5-1	TRBJ1-2
CASSTHPRGQGYTF	TGTGCCAGCAGTACGCATCCTAGGGGCCAGGGCTACACCTTC	-	-	TRBV6-5	TRBJ1-2
CASSIEGGNTEAFF	TGTGCCAGTAGTATAGAAGGAGGGAACACTGAAGCTTTCTTT	-	-	TRBV19	TRBJ1-1
CASSQMTGGLGNQPQHF	TGTGCCAGCAGCCAAATGACAGGGGGGTTGGGCAATCAGCCCCAGCATTTT	TRBD1	once	TRBV5-8	TRBJ1-5
CASSQGTSGGYNEQFF	TGCGCCAGCAGCCAAGGGACTAGCGGGGGCTACAATGAGCAGTTCTTC	TRBD2	-	TRBV4-1	TRBJ2-1
CASSLNEAGANVLTF	TGTGCCAGCAGTTTAAATGAGGCTGGGGCCAACGTCCTGACTTTC	-	-	TRBV27	TRBJ2-6